A selection of T cell receptor beta chains follows, all from one sample in a study of cytomegalovirus exposure and HLA in healthy donors. Using immunoSEQ multiplex PCR, the repertoire was profiled, and TCRdb retains in-frame clones only, with some absent. The data contain some 130,000 clones, over 50% of them seen just once; the ten biggest clones take up about 1.5%. The sequencing input was PBMCs. These receptors were collected from a human donor in good health. The CDR3 runs from the conserved cysteine through the conserved F or W. A D gene is named only where the DNA matches it firmly. Clone size is not always given. Where it is, it says once, few, many or a class for expanded clones.

cdr3_aa cdr3_nt j_call clone_size v_call d_call
CASSFRGSQGGEQYF TGTGCCAGCAGCTTCCGTGGGTCCCAGGGAGGCGAGCAGTACTTC TRBJ2-7 . TRBV11-3 .
CASRGGLGIGDEQFF TGTGCCAGTAGGGGTGGACTAGGGATAGGCGATGAGCAGTTCTTC TRBJ2-1 . TRBV19 TRBD2
CATSRDTAGWGRGYGYTF TGTGCCACCAGCAGAGATACGGCAGGGTGGGGTAGGGGATATGGCTACACCTTC TRBJ1-2 . TRBV15 .
CASSQEDLGGYMNTEAFF TGCGCCAGCAGCCAAGAGGACCTCGGGGGGTATATGAACACTGAAGCTTTCTTT TRBJ1-1 . TRBV4-1 .
CASSPPSASYEQYF TGTGCCAGCAGCCCCCCTAGCGCTTCCTACGAGCAGTACTTC TRBJ2-7 . TRBV11-3 .
CSVGRGGGYGYTF TGCAGCGTCGGCAGGGGTGGAGGATATGGCTACACCTTC TRBJ1-2 once TRBV29-1 .
CASSARGVPEQYF TGTGCCAGCAGCGCCCGGGGGGTTCCCGAGCAGTACTTC TRBJ2-7 . TRBV7-2 TRBD2
CASSEEAPGGTSGANVLTF TGTGCCAGCAGTGAAGAGGCCCCCGGGGGAACCTCTGGGGCCAACGTCCTGACTTTC TRBJ2-6 . TRBV6-1 .
CASSPRRGAGLNTGELFF TGTGCCAGCTCACCCCGGAGGGGAGCTGGACTCAACACCGGGGAGCTGTTTTTT TRBJ2-2 . TRBV18 .
CASSQVPGPAGGEQFF TGCGCCAGCAGCCAGGTCCCGGGACCAGCAGGGGGTGAGCAGTTCTTC TRBJ2-1 . TRBV4-1 TRBD1
CASRRRGDGANVLTF TGTGCCAGCAGGCGCAGGGGGGACGGGGCCAACGTCCTGACTTTC TRBJ2-6 . TRBV13 .
CASSPLLRGYTF TGTGCCAGCTCACCACTCCTGCGGGGCTACACCTTC TRBJ1-2 once TRBV18 .
CASSPLSTSGPTGELFF TGTGCCAGCTCACCCTTATCGACTAGCGGGCCCACCGGGGAGCTGTTTTTT TRBJ2-2 . TRBV18 TRBD2
CAISVAIQGVDTQYF TGTGCCATCAGTGTAGCGATCCAGGGGGTAGATACGCAGTATTTT TRBJ2-3 . TRBV10-3 TRBD1
CASSLQGDGTQYF TGTGCCAGCAGCCTACAGGGGGACGGGACCCAGTACTTC TRBJ2-5 . TRBV7-8 TRBD1
CASISTSGNYEQYF TGTGCCAGCATCTCGACTAGCGGGAACTACGAGCAGTACTTC TRBJ2-7 . TRBV28 TRBD2
CASKAAGVLYEQYF TGTGCCAGCAAAGCGGCGGGAGTTCTCTACGAGCAGTACTTC TRBJ2-7 . TRBV6-5 TRBD2
CASSQSETQYF TGCGCCAGCAGCCAAAGCGAGACCCAGTACTTC TRBJ2-5 . TRBV4-1 .
CASSLLSGLVAGELFF TGTGCCAGCAGTTTACTATCGGGGTTGGTGGCCGGGGAGCTGTTTTTT TRBJ2-2 . TRBV28 .
CASSIAGGLNTEAFF TGTGCCAGTAGTATCGCAGGGGGGTTGAACACTGAAGCTTTCTTT TRBJ1-1 . TRBV19 TRBD1
CASSLNGAGGPYEQYF TGTGCCAGCAGCTTAAATGGGGCAGGGGGCCCCTACGAGCAGTACTTC TRBJ2-7 . TRBV11-2 TRBD1
CSFLAGARTDTQYF TGCAGCTTCTTAGCGGGAGCCAGGACAGATACGCAGTATTTT TRBJ2-3 . TRBV29-1 TRBD2